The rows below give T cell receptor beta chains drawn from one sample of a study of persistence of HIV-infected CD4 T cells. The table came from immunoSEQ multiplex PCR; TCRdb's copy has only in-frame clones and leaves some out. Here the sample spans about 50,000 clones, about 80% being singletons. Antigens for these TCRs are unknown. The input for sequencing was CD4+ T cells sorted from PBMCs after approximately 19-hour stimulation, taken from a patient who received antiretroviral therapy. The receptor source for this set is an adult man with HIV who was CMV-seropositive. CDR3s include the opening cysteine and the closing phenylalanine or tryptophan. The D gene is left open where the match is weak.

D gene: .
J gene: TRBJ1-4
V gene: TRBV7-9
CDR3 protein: CASSLDRTTNEKLFF

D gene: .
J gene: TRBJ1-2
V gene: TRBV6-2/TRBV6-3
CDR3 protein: CASSYFGGWGYTF

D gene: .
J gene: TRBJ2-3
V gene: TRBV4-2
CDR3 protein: CASSPRRGSSTDTQYF

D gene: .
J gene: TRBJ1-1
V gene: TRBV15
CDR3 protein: CATSSSPSTEAFF

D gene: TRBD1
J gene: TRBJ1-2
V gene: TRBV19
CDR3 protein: CASRTGNYGYTF

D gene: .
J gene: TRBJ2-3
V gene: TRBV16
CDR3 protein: CASSSTDTDTQYF

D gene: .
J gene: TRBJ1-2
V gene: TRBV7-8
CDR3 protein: CASSPAVGYTF

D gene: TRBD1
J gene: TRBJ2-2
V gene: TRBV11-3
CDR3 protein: CASSSGQGDTGELFF

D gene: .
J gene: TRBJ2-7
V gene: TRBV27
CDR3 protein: CASSNSDKGYEQYF

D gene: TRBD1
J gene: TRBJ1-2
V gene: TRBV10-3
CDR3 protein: CAISKQGAPNYGYTF

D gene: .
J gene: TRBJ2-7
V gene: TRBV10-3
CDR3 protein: CATARDYEQYF

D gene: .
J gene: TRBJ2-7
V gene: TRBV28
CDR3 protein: CASSLSSYEQYF

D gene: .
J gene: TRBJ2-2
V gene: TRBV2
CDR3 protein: CASRRGQNTGELFF

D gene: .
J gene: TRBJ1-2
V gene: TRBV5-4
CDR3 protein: CASSLFGANYGYTF

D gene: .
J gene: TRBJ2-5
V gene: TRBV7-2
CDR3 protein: CASSNVVGETQYF

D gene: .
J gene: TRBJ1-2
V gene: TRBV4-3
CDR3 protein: CASSSSLGGDYGYTF

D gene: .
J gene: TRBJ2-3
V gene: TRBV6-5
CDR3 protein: CAGLNPGRTDTQYF

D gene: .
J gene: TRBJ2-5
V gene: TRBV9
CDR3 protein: CASSVSRGRDWETQYF

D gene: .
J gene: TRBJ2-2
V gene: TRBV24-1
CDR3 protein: CATSDSLEGANTGELFF

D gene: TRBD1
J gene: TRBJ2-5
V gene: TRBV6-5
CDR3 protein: CASSYFSDRASETQYF

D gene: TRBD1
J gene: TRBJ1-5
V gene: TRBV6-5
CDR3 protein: CASRGGGGNQPQHF

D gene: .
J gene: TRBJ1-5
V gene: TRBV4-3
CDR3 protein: CASSQSQGINQPQHF

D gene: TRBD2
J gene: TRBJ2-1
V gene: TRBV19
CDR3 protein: CASRGGSAYNEQFF

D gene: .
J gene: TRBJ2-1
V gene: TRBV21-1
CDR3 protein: CASSTFDSVGYNEQFF

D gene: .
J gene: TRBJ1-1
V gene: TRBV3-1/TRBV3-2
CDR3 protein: CASSPSTRGAFF

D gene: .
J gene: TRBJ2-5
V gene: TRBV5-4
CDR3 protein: CASSGAGKSLRETQYF

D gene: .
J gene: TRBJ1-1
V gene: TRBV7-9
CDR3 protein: CASSFQDAEAFF

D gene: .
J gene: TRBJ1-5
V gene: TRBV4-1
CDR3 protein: CASSQEWGYQPQHF

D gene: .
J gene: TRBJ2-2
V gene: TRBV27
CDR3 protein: CASSFYTNTGELFF

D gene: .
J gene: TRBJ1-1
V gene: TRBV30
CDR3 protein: CAWSVSFTGSPPPFF

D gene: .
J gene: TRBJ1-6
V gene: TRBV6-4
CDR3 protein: CASSEFGNVQSPLHF

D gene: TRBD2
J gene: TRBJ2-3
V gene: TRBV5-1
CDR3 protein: CASSLVLAESTDTQYF

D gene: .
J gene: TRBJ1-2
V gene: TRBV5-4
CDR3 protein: CASSLQGRRYGYTF

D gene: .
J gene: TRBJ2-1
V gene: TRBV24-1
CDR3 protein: CATSALNEQFF

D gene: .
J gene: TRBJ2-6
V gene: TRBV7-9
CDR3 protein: CASSLPRAGANVLTF

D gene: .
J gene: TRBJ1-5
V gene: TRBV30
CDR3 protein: CAWSVRGSLPQHF

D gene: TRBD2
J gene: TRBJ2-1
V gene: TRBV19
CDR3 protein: CASSRGGLSYNEQFF

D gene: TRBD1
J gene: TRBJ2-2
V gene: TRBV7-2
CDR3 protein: CASSSSGQYTGELFF

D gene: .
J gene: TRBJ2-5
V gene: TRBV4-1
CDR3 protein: CASSQVGLQETQYF

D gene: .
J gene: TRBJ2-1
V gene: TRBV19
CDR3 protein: CASSRDSLKYNEQFF

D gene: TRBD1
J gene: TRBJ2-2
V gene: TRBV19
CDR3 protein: CASRAGTGNTGELFF

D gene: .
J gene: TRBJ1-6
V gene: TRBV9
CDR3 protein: CASSDGGILDSPLHF

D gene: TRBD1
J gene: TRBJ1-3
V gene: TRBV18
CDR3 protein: CASSWDRGSGNTIYF

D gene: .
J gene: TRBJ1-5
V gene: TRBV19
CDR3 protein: CASSIGRDSQGKPQHF

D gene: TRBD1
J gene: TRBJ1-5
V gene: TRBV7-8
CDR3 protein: CASSPKPGQVPYSNQPQHF

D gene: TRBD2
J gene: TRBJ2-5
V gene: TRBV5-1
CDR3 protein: CASSLGSGDRGETQYF

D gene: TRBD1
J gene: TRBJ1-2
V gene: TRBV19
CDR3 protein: CASSPSEDRGYTF

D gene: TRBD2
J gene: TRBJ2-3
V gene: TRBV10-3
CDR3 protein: CAISSGGAVSTDTQYF